The sequence of this T cell receptor beta chain was determined in a study of T cells in Graves' hyperthyroidism and ophthalmopathy. General study points: Clonotypes that were expanded in thyroid above 0.001 mostly appeared in blood too.

Concerning this clonotype itself: What it binds is not known.

Researchers amplified the TCR beta CDR3 regions from RNA transcripts. First-round RT-PCR targeting the TCR CDR3 was performed with the HTBI primer set. TCRdb reprocessed the multiplex PCR reads with MiXCR, giving one entry per CDR3 protein. The sample shows 480,000 or so distinct CDR3 sequences, 35% to 50% of them seen only once. Uncontrolled infection, other autoimmune disease, pregnancy or lactation excluded patients. Trimming left V 1 base short and J 8 bases short, with 12 bases between. CDR1 is SGHKS, CDR2 YYEKEE, per germline (reference sequence). This CDR3 contains 13 residues. The origin of this receptor is an adult woman with Graves' disease, either hyperthyroidism or ophthalmopathy (not recorded which). The material sequenced was peripheral blood or thyroid tissue (not recorded which). This sequence joins TRBV5-5 and TRBJ1-2; TRBD1 is a possible D gene (5 bases). CDR3 sequence reads: CASSLRGLEGYTF. CDR3 in DNA: TGTGCCAGCAGCTTGAGGGGCCTAGAAGGCTACACCTTC.